This T cell receptor beta chain was sequenced in a study of T cell changes during pregnancy in multiple sclerosis. Libraries were prepared by immunoSEQ multiplex PCR; TCRdb keeps only in-frame clonotypes and omits some of them. The sample comprises over 80,000 clones, about nine tenths of which are singletons, and 0.7% to 0.9% rests with the top ten. This clone was detected once. The length of the CDR3 is 18 residues. V gave up 5 bases and J gave up 2 bases, with 22 bases separating them. The V gene's germline CDR1 is MDHEN and CDR2 SYDVKM. The sequence was collected from a female donor in good health, enrolled as a control in a pregnancy study. The V call is TRBV28, the J call TRBJ1-5; possible D gene TRBD1, 5 bases. The specimen comprised peripheral blood, sampled in the second trimester of pregnancy. The CDR3, as DNA: TGTGCCAGCAGTCCTGGGGATGAAAAGGGGTGGGGCAATCAGCCCCAGCATTTT. Amino acid sequence: CASSPGDEKGWGNQPQHF.